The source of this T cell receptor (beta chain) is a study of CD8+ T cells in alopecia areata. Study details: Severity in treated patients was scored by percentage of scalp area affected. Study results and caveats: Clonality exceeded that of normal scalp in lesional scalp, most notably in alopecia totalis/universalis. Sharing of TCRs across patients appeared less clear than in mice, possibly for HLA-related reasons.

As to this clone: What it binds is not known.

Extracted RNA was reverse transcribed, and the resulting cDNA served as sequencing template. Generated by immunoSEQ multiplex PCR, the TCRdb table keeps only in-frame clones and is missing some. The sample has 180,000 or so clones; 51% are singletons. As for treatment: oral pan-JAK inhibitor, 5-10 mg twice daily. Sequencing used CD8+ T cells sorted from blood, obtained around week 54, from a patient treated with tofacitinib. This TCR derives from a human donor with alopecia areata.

The CDR3, as DNA: TGCGCCAGCAGCCCCGTTGGGGGCACCGGGGAGCTGTTTTTT. Protein sequence: CASSPVGGTGELFF. The rearrangement links TRBV4-1 to TRBJ2-2; either TRBD1 or TRBD2 may fit D (5 bases each). Trimming removed 4 bases from V and 4 bases from J, with 10 bases in between. CDR3 length equals 14 residues. Germline loops: CDR1 MGHRA, CDR2 YSYEKL.